Shown below are 9 T cell receptor beta chains from a single sample sequenced in a study of blood T cell repertoires in COVID-19. TCRdb's table, derived via immunoSEQ multiplex PCR, lists solely in-frame clones and lacks some. The table records approximately 60,000 clones, about 81% of them present only once. Material: peripheral blood. These receptors came from a man older than 75 with acute or convalescent COVID-19.

V gene TRBV18 combines with J gene TRBJ1-5; no clear D gene. With 6 bases removed from V and 6 bases from J, the gap between germline ends came to 12 bases. Germline CDR1 KGHSH, CDR2 LQKENI. The CDR3 sequence is 13 residues long. This chain's CDR3 is CASSLRRGQPQHF. The CDR3 nucleotides read TGTGCCAGCTCGCTACGTCGGGGTCAGCCCCAGCATTTT.

The V call is TRBV19, the J call TRBJ1-2; D gene unclear. The CDR3 length is 14 residues. Deletions cut 7 bases from V and 2 bases from J, with 14 bases between. CDR1 and CDR2 (germline): LNHDA, SQIVND (reference sequence). In DNA form, the CDR3 reads TGTGCCAGTATTTCTACAGCACGAAACTATGGCTACACCTTC. Translation gives CASISTARNYGYTF.

This sequence joins TRBV28 and TRBJ1-3; no clear D. V lost 1 base, J lost 0 bases, and 13 bases lay in between. Germline loops: CDR1 MDHEN, CDR2 SYDVKM. The CDR3 has 17 residues. This CDR3 reads CASSLFGFGSSGNTIYF. The CDR3 DNA follows: TGTGCCAGCAGTTTATTCGGGTTTGGGAGCTCTGGAAACACCATATATTTT.

J is TRBJ2-1 and V is TRBV14, with 8 bases lining up with TRBD1. This CDR3 is 13 amino acids long. Germline V gene data show CDR1 as SGHDN and CDR2 as FVKESK. J was trimmed by 12 bases and V by 5 bases; bases with no gene match: 9. CDR3 sequence (DNA): TGTGCCAGCAGCATTTTTTCTGGACAGGGGCAGTTCTTC. Translation: CASSIFSGQGQFF.

V is TRBV2 and J is TRBJ1-5; 10 bases agree with TRBD1. The CDR3 contains 14 residues. V gave up 6 bases and J gave up 13 bases; unmatched junction bases: 12. Germline V gives CDR1 SNHLY, CDR2 FYNNEI. The CDR3 sequence is CASSAGTGAVAQHF. DNA for the CDR3: TGTGCCAGCAGCGCCGGGACAGGGGCCGTCGCGCAGCATTTT.

The chain uses TRBV29-1 and TRBJ1-1, with D possibly matching TRBD1 (6 bases). The CDR3 is 13 residues long. Trimming cost V 6 bases and J 9 bases, with 20 bases left between them. Germline values: CDR1 SQVTM, CDR2 ANQGSEA. DNA for the CDR3: TGCAGCGTCCAATTTACAGGGAGAACCCAAGCTTTCTTT. Amino acids: CSVQFTGRTQAFF.

This clone occurred a few times. The genes are TRBV5-1 and TRBJ2-3, with D possibly being TRBD1 (5 bases). Per the germline V gene, CDR1 is SGHRS and CDR2 is YFSETQ. Trimming removed 0 bases at V and 4 bases at J, with 12 bases between. CDR3 size: 15 residues. The CDR3 region is CASSLGAGRADTQYF. CDR3 DNA sequence: TGCGCCAGCAGCTTGGGCGCAGGGCGCGCAGATACGCAGTATTTT.

There are a few counts of this clone. The chain carries TRBV29-1 and TRBJ1-2; tentatively, D is TRBD1 (6 bases). CDR3 length equals 17 residues. Between the trimmed V and J ends, which lost 8 bases and 2 bases, there was a span of 27 bases. Germline V gene sequence: CDR1 SQVTM, CDR2 ANQGSEA. The CDR3 region has the DNA TGCAGCATACCGGTTGGAGGGGGGGGTAATGAAAACTATGGCTACACCTTC. As protein: CSIPVGGGGNENYGYTF.

V and J are TRBV12-3 or TRBV12-4 and TRBJ1-6, with no clear D. Trimming pared 6 bases from V and 7 bases from J, leaving 10 bases between. This CDR3 spans 13 amino acids. This CDR3 is CASSRAGNSPLHF. The CDR3 bases are TGTGCCAGCAGCCGAGCGGGGAATTCACCCCTCCACTTT.